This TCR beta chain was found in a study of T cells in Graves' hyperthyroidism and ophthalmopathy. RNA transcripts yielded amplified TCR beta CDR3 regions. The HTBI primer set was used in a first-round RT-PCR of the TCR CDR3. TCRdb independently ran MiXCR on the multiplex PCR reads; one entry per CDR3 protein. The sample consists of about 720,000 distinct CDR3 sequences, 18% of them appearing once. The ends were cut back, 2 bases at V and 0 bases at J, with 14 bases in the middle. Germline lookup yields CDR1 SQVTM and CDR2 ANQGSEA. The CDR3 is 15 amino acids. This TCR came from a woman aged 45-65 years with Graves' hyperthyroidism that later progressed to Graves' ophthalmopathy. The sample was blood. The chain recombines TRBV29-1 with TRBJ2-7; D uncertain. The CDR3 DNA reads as TGCAGCGTTGAATCTTCCAGCGATGACTCCTACGAGCAGTACTTC. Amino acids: CSVESSSDDSYEQYF.